The 10 T cell receptor beta chains given below trace back to one sample, sequenced in a study of blood T cell repertoires in COVID-19. Profiled with immunoSEQ multiplex PCR; TCRdb holds only in-frame clones, not every one. This sample has about 240,000 clones, with around nine tenths found just once. The sequenced sample consisted of peripheral blood. These TCRs come from a woman aged 70-85 years with active or convalescent COVID-19.

This chain connects TRBV19 to TRBJ2-2, with 11 bases aligning to TRBD2. CDR1 is LNHDA and CDR2 is SQIVND in the germline V gene (reference sequence). The V and J ends lost 0 bases and 2 bases, in that order; junction bases with no gene match: 8. The CDR3 covers 19 residues. The CDR3 coding sequence is TGTGCCAGTAGTATAGATCGGCTAGCGGGGGGCTCCAACACCGGGGAGCTGTTTTTT. Translating gives CASSIDRLAGGSNTGELFF.

The rearrangement links TRBV6-5 to TRBJ2-7, with TRBD1 matching over 7 bases. In germline, CDR1 is MNHEY, CDR2 SVGAGI. The CDR3 spans 13 residues. Trimming at V came to 7 bases and at J to 3 bases, leaving 6 bases not matched to a gene. CDR3 bases: TGTGCCAGCACCGGACAGGCTCACTACGAGCAGTACTTC. It is translated as CASTGQAHYEQYF.

This chain connects TRBV7-2 to TRBJ1-2; TRBD1 might be the D (5 bases). Germline V gene sequence: CDR1 SGHTA, CDR2 FQGNSA. The CDR3 covers 18 residues. V lost 5 bases to trimming and J lost 0 bases, with 22 bases between them. The CDR3 nucleotides read TGTGCCAGCAGCCCCGGCCTCCTACCCAGACAGCCTAACTATGGCTACACCTTC. It encodes CASSPGLLPRQPNYGYTF. Combining the CDR3 with reference TRBV7-2 and TRBJ1-2 gives the whole variable domain GAGVSQSPSNKVTEKGKDVELRCDPISGHTALYWYRQSLGQGLEFLIYFQGNSAPDKSGLPSDRFSAERTGGSVSTLTIQRTQQEDSAVYLCASSPGLLPRQPNYGYTFGSGTRLTVV.

V and J are TRBV5-5 and TRBJ1-6; D gene ambiguous. CDR1 SGHKS and CDR2 YYEKEE come from the germline V gene (reference sequence). V dropped 2 bases and J dropped 8 bases, with 8 bases sitting between them. The CDR3 length is 13 residues. The CDR3 sequence: CASSLVRDSPLHF. The CDR3 nucleotides read TGTGCCAGCAGCTTAGTACGGGATTCACCCCTCCACTTT.

The chain couples TRBV7-9 to TRBJ1-6; unclear D gene. This CDR3 contains 13 residues. V was shortened by 5 bases and J by 8 bases, with 10 bases between the two germline ends. The V gene's germline CDR1 is SEHNR and CDR2 FQNEAQ (reference sequence). DNA of the CDR3: TGTGCCAGCAGCACCTTGGCCGATTCACCCCTCCACTTT. Its protein product is CASSTLADSPLHF.

The chain has TRBV2 and TRBJ2-3; TRBD2 is a possible D gene (5 bases). In germline, CDR1 is SNHLY, CDR2 FYNNEI. V was pared by 2 bases and J by 2 bases, with 23 bases between. The CDR3 is made up of 19 amino acids. The CDR3 nucleotides are TGTGCCAGCAGTGAACCAGCTGGGGAGTCGAGCGGCCACACAGATACGCAGTATTTT. Protein product: CASSEPAGESSGHTDTQYF.

The chain couples TRBV2 to TRBJ2-3; D is undetermined. The CDR3 spans 16 residues. Deletions cut 5 bases from V and 0 bases from J, with 15 bases between. Per the germline V gene, CDR1 is SNHLY and CDR2 is FYNNEI. The CDR3 loop is CASSPQAPPSTDTQYF. The DNA of the CDR3 is TGTGCCAGCAGTCCTCAAGCTCCCCCAAGCACAGATACGCAGTATTTT.

CDR3 residues: CASSPRQSTDTQYF. The DNA for the CDR3 is TGTGCCAGCAGCCCTCGACAGAGCACAGATACGCAGTATTTT. The chain joins TRBV7-9 to TRBJ2-3; D is possibly TRBD1 (5 bases). This CDR3 spans 14 amino acids. Trimming pared 5 bases from V and 0 bases from J, leaving 9 bases between. Germline assignment: CDR1 SEHNR and CDR2 FQNEAQ (reference sequence).

J is TRBJ1-3 and V is TRBV19; tentatively, D is TRBD1 (5 bases). The CDR3 contains 15 residues. V lost 7 bases and J lost 3, with 16 bases in between. Germline CDR1 and CDR2: LNHDA and SQIVND (reference sequence). The CDR3: CASILQRGRGNTIYF. The CDR3 bases are TGTGCCAGTATTCTCCAAAGGGGCCGTGGAAACACCATATATTTT.

This clone was picked up one time. CDR3 nucleotides: TGTGCCAGCAGCGCTAAATCGGGCTATAATTCACCCCTCCACTTT. The encoded protein is CASSAKSGYNSPLHF. This chain uses TRBV7-9 with TRBJ1-6; D gene ambiguous. CDR3 length: 15 residues. The V end was cut by 5 bases, the J end by 3 bases, with 11 bases between. The germline V gene encodes CDR1 SEHNR and CDR2 FQNEAQ (reference sequence).